This TCR beta chain was sequenced for a study of T cells in Graves' hyperthyroidism and ophthalmopathy (dated by TCRdb to the late 2010s). About the investigation overall: Peripheral blood samples were taken at initial diagnosis, before any treatment was given. According to the paper, TCR Vbeta CDR3 sequencing was carried out on approximately 140 peripheral blood samples, which came from 40 to 45 ophthalmopathy, under 80 hyperthyroidism and approximately 17 progressor patients. Once sampling was done, hyperthyroidism patients were given methimazole at a starting dose of 30 mg daily, whereas ophthalmopathy patients were given high-dose intravenous methylprednisolone. The roughly 91 discovery patients were randomly divided into training and test sets at a 7:3 ratio. Prospective prediction of ophthalmopathy was tested in an independent validation cohort of some 19 hyperthyroidism patients and 17 patients who later progressed to ophthalmopathy. Thyroid tissue and blood T-cell repertoires from about 6 Graves' hyperthyroidism patients were also compared in the study. To identify TCR V-J signatures that set the groups apart, the researchers used a discovery cohort of 100 patients, made up of roughly 40 with Graves' ophthalmopathy and some 58 with stable Graves' hyperthyroidism.

Ophthalmopathy patients had moderately to severely active disease, Clinical Activity Score of at least 3, NOSPECS grade of at least 4, and duration under 3 months. Exclusion was applied to patients with uncontrolled infections, other autoimmune diseases, pregnancy or lactation. Clinical symptoms, serum thyroxine and TRAb, thyroid ultrasound, and orbital computed tomography formed the basis for the diagnoses. Ficoll-Paque density gradient centrifugation was used to isolate PBMCs from under 11 ml of fresh peripheral blood. Total RNA was extracted with Trizol reagent, and quality was checked on an Agilent 2100 Bioanalyzer. The TCR beta CDR3 regions were amplified from RNA transcripts. The first round of RT-PCR for the TCR CDR3 was performed with the HTBI primer set and the Qiagen OneStep RT-PCR kit. Libraries were constructed in a second round of multiplex PCR, after which size selection and purification were performed. Libraries were sequenced paired-end with 100 bp reads on an Illumina HiSeq2000. Concerning the study's data processing: Raw data were processed with SOAPnuke, discarding reads with adapters, uncalled bases, mean Phred below 15, or no exact constant-primer or identifier match. COPE v1.2.5 was used to merge the high-quality paired reads, and each unique nucleotide sequence was defined as a clonotype. Clonotypes were aligned to IMGT TRBV, TRBD and TRBJ reference segments using MiTCR v1.1. Only V-J combinations with frequency above 0.0001, covering 99.2% of repertoires, were analysed. The TCS score was defined as F50 (clonal expansion) divided by E x V (chaos), with BLOSUM62-based TCRdist calculated between CDR3 peptides within each V-J. Welch's t-statistics and random forest reduced roughly 530 V-J features to roughly 13, which were used in a naive Bayes classifier (R e1071). The similarity between thyroid and blood repertoires was quantified using the Morisita-Horn index. The public reads were reanalyzed by TCRdb: fastp trimming at Q25, MiXCR alignment, in-frame beta chains only. A single entry per CDR3 protein holds the most common genes and DNA from its merged rows. Clone size and V and J calls follow TCRdb, not the original study. This sample lists 50,000 to 75,000 distinct CDR3 sequences; 49% were detected once. In total, the top ten clones hold roughly 12% of the sample.

CDR1 SGHTA and CDR2 FQGTGA were looked up in the germline V gene. Reading from cysteine to phenylalanine, the CDR3 counts 18 amino acids. The entry retains the CDR3 DNA only, 54 bases that are in frame from base 1. The V end gives up 7 bases and the J end 4 bases, leaving 11 bases in the junction not matched to a gene. As concerns this clonotype: What this receptor recognizes is not known. The sample holds no much larger clone one base away, and base qualities are not on file.

The research as a whole found: Most expanded thyroid clonotypes (frequency above 0.001) were also detected in blood, suggesting blood repertoires may reflect thyroid immune responses. Sample size was not statistically predetermined, and blinding of investigators to group allocation was not performed. Ophthalmopathy was separated from stable hyperthyroidism by a 13 V-J signature model, with around 88% sensitivity and about 81% specificity obtained in cross-validation and 80%/75% obtained in testing. In validation, progression to ophthalmopathy was predicted by the model with 65% to 71% sensitivity and about 72% specificity, a median of approximately 6.5 months before onset.

Rearrangement joined TRBV7-3 to TRBJ2-1; 15 bases in between match TRBD2. This receptor was identified in a woman between 25 and 40 years old with Graves' ophthalmopathy. Sample: blood. The nucleotides read TGTGCCAGCACCGCCGGGACTAGCGGGAGGTTGAGGTACAATGAGCAGTTCTTC. Its translation is CASTAGTSGRLRYNEQFF. The full variable domain, completed from the reference TRBV7-3 and TRBJ2-1 proteins outside the CDR3, reads GAGVSQTPSNKVTEKGKYVELRCDPISGHTALYWYRQSLGQGPEFLIYFQGTGAADDSGLPNDRFFAVRPEGSVSTLKIQRTERGDSAVYLCASTAGTSGRLRYNEQFFGPGTRLTVL.